The rows below give T cell receptor beta chains drawn from one sample of a study of T-cell memory formation after mild COVID-19. From the 5' RACE reads, TCRdb called clonotypes with MiXCR, one entry per CDR3 protein. The sample lists around 110,000 distinct CDR3 sequences, over 15% occurring once. The sample comprised PBMCs or a T cell subset sorted from them (not recorded which). The receptors here all came from an adult woman who had mild COVID-19 (a few samples of this study predate the infection). Cell type and time point are not known. CDR3s include the opening cysteine and the closing phenylalanine or tryptophan. The order of the fields is V gene, J gene, CDR3 protein.

>TRBV7-9|TRBJ2-3
CASSLSPGNLSSTDTQYF
>TRBV9|TRBJ2-5
CASTPWDGEETQYF
>TRBV12-3/TRBV12-4|TRBJ1-2
CASSFPGVKYGYTF
>TRBV7-7|TRBJ2-2
CASSLSQAGANTGELFF
>TRBV13|TRBJ1-5
CASSLGQGGGQPQHF
>TRBV5-6|TRBJ2-3
CASSLDDTQYF
>TRBV4-1|TRBJ2-1
CASSPWSGLVGEQFF
>TRBV5-5|TRBJ2-1
CASSYRQGSYNEQFF
>TRBV5-6|TRBJ2-5
CASSLVGSREETQYF
>TRBV20-1|TRBJ1-1
CSAPSMDGGNTEAFF
>TRBV29-1|TRBJ2-1
CSVEDPTPSRGGDEQFF
>TRBV20-1|TRBJ2-7
CSARDGTVGTYEQYF
>TRBV12-3/TRBV12-4|TRBJ2-1
CASSLTSRYNEQFF
>TRBV28|TRBJ2-7
CATMSEQYF
>TRBV12-3/TRBV12-4|TRBJ2-2
CASSLERNTGELFF
>TRBV7-9|TRBJ1-2
CASSLVAGKDGYTF
>TRBV3-1|TRBJ2-5
CASSQEGAGVETQYF
>TRBV29-1|TRBJ1-1
CSVDEVSRPEAFF
>TRBV5-1|TRBJ1-1
CASSLFQGNTEAFF
>TRBV5-1|TRBJ1-2
CASSWGQGIIYGYTF
>TRBV7-6|TRBJ2-1
CASSPRRGHEQFF
>TRBV20-1|TRBJ2-1
CSAKVFGGRANEQFF
>TRBV4-1|TRBJ1-6
CASSQETFSPLHF
>TRBV2|TRBJ1-2
CASREDGQARYGYTF
>TRBV5-1|TRBJ2-5
CASSLAPASALETQYF
>TRBV25-1|TRBJ1-1
CASSEAQGTNTEAFF
>TRBV5-1|TRBJ1-1
CASSLRQNTEAFF
>TRBV5-4|TRBJ2-3
CASSFGTSGDPPTDTQYF